A single sample gave rise to the 27 T cell receptor beta chains below, sequenced in a study of blood T cell repertoires in COVID-19. TCRdb keeps only in-frame clones here, not all; method: immunoSEQ multiplex PCR. This sample yields more than 120,000 clones, of which around 88% are seen a single time; around 26% belongs to the top ten. Sequences were obtained from peripheral blood. The receptors were sampled from a human donor in a cohort sampled during active COVID-19.

The J gene is TRBJ1-2, the V gene TRBV7-2; TRBD1 agrees at 8 bases. Trimming cost V 4 bases and J 0 bases; bases outside gene matches: 4. Germline CDR1 reads SGHTA; CDR2 reads FQGNSA. The CDR3 is 15 residues long. The CDR3 region is CASSYRQGTNYGYTF. The CDR3 nucleotides are TGTGCCAGCAGCTACAGACAGGGGACTAACTATGGCTACACCTTC.

The chain carries TRBV5-6 and TRBJ1-6, with D perhaps TRBD1 (6 bases). Germline V gives CDR1 SGHDT, CDR2 YYEEEE. With 4 bases removed from V and 6 bases from J, the gap between germline ends came to 14 bases. There are 15 residues in the CDR3. The CDR3 loop reads CASSRRTVTNSPLHF. The CDR3, as DNA: TGTGCCAGCAGCCGGCGGACAGTCACTAATTCACCCCTCCACTTT.

The CDR3 reads CASSSRGRMNTGELFF. In DNA, the CDR3 is TGTGCCAGCAGCTCGAGGGGGCGGATGAACACCGGGGAGCTGTTTTTT. The chain links TRBV5-4 to TRBJ2-2; TRBD1 aligns across 7 bases. The V segment lost 3 bases and the J segment 1 base; nucleotides outside the gene matches: 6. The CDR3 covers 16 residues. The germline gives CDR1 SGHNT, CDR2 YYREEE (reference sequence).

The chain joins TRBV6-1 to TRBJ2-7; TRBD2 is a possible D gene (6 bases). V lost 0 bases and J lost 3, with 12 bases in between. The CDR3 covers 15 residues. Germline V gene data show CDR1 as MNHNS and CDR2 as SASEGT. The CDR3 reads CASSEARDFRYEQYF. The DNA for the CDR3 is TGTGCCAGCAGTGAAGCCCGGGACTTTCGCTACGAGCAGTACTTC.

The chain recombines TRBV2 with TRBJ1-5; 7 nucleotides match TRBD1. The CDR3 covers 20 residues. The germline gives CDR1 SNHLY, CDR2 FYNNEI. The V segment lost 4 bases and the J segment 0 bases; nucleotides outside the gene matches: 18. The CDR3 coding sequence is TGTGCCAGCAGTGTTCGCGGGACACAGGGGAGGTGGGGTAGCAATCAGCCCCAGCATTTT. It is translated as CASSVRGTQGRWGSNQPQHF.

This chain links TRBV7-3 with TRBJ1-1; 8 bases agree with TRBD1. Germline CDR1 reads SGHTA; CDR2 reads FQGTGA. Unmatched junction bases numbered 3, after V lost 4 bases and J lost 2 bases. The CDR3 covers 14 residues. CDR3 sequence reads: CASSSQGGNTEAFF. In DNA, the CDR3 is TGTGCCAGCAGCTCACAGGGGGGTAACACTGAAGCTTTCTTT. Using reference TRBV7-3 and TRBJ1-1 for the parts outside the CDR3, the full variable domain is GAGVSQTPSNKVTEKGKYVELRCDPISGHTALYWYRQSLGQGPEFLIYFQGTGAADDSGLPNDRFFAVRPEGSVSTLKIQRTERGDSAVYLCASSSQGGNTEAFFGQGTRLTVV.

This sequence joins TRBV5-1 and TRBJ1-2; 8 bases match TRBD1. Trimming took 1 base from V and 4 from J; bases not matched to a gene: 3. The CDR3 is 14 amino acids. The germline V gene has CDR1 SGHRS and CDR2 YFSETQ. Here the CDR3 reads CASSLTGGGYGYTF. DNA for the CDR3: TGCGCCAGCAGCTTGACAGGGGGTGGCTATGGCTACACCTTC.

This chain connects TRBV12-3 or TRBV12-4 to TRBJ2-5, with a weak D call TRBD2 (6 bases). The CDR3 runs 13 residues. Trimming pared 4 bases from V and 4 bases from J, leaving 10 bases between. CDR3 coding DNA: TGTGCCAGCAGTTCGGGACTTCGAGAGACCCAGTACTTC. Translating gives CASSSGLRETQYF.

The V gene is TRBV7-9, the J gene TRBJ2-5; 8 positions agree with TRBD2. The CDR3 totals 16 residues. The V and J ends lost 5 bases and 5 bases, in that order; junction bases with no gene match: 13. Germline assignment: CDR1 SEHNR and CDR2 FQNEAQ (reference sequence). CDR3 nucleotide sequence: TGTGCCAGCAGCCCCGGAGGGGCGGGGGGCCTGGAGACCCAGTACTTC. Translated: CASSPGGAGGLETQYF. The whole variable domain, filled in from reference TRBV7-9 and TRBJ2-5, reads DTGVSQNPRHKITKRGQNVTFRCDPISEHNRLYWYRQTLGQGPEFLTYFQNEAQLEKSRLLSDRFSAERPKGSFSTLEIQRTEQGDSAMYLCASSPGGAGGLETQYFGPGTRLLVL.

V usage is TRBV7-2 and J usage is TRBJ1-5, with D perhaps TRBD1 (5 bases). CDR1 is SGHTA and CDR2 is FQGNSA in the germline V gene. The V gene lost 6 bases and the J gene lost 4 bases, with 10 bases spanning the gap. CDR3 length: 13 amino acids. The CDR3 reads CASRRGGNQPQHF. CDR3 nucleotide sequence: TGTGCCAGCAGGCGCGGGGGGAATCAGCCCCAGCATTTT.

The chain has TRBV6-1 and TRBJ1-6, with D unclear. Germline CDR1 and CDR2: MNHNS and SASEGT. This CDR3 has 14 residues. V was cut by 6 bases and J by 7 bases, with 13 bases left in between. The CDR3 here is CASRASSRNSPLHF. The DNA of the CDR3 is TGTGCCAGCAGGGCTAGTAGTCGCAATTCACCCCTCCACTTT.

This clone showed up just once. The V call is TRBV19, the J call TRBJ2-1; 7 nucleotides match TRBD2. After removal of 3 bases from V and 2 bases from J, the junction contained 4 bases not matched to a gene. Germline assignment: CDR1 LNHDA and CDR2 SQIVND (reference sequence). The CDR3 has 15 residues. The CDR3 sequence is CASSMRRGTYNEQFF. The CDR3 DNA is TGTGCCAGTAGTATGCGGCGGGGGACCTACAATGAGCAGTTCTTC.

V is TRBV27 and J is TRBJ2-4; TRBD1 agrees at 7 bases. Germline CDR1 is MNHEY and CDR2 is SMNVEV (reference sequence). The CDR3 loop spans 14 amino acids. V lost 5 bases and J lost 11; bases outside the gene matches: 12. In nucleotides, the CDR3 is TGTGCCAGCAGTATCCGACAGGGCCCCACCGTTCAGTACTTC. Translating it yields CASSIRQGPTVQYF.

The chain is built from TRBV19 and TRBJ1-4, with a weak D call TRBD1 (6 bases). The germline CDR1 and CDR2 sequences are LNHDA and SQIVND (reference sequence). V was pared by 4 bases and J by 8 bases, with 17 bases between. CDR3 length equals 15 residues. The CDR3 sequence: CASSTTGGAREKLFF. CDR3 DNA: TGTGCCAGTAGTACGACGGGGGGGGCGCGGGAAAAACTGTTTTTT.

V gene TRBV3-1 (or the pseudogene TRBV3-2) combines with J gene TRBJ2-1; the match to TRBD2 covers 7 bases. V lost 3 bases, J lost 10 bases, and 15 bases stayed unmatched. There are 16 residues in the CDR3. Germline CDR1 reads LGHDT; CDR2 reads YNNKEL (reference sequence). CDR3 in DNA: TGTGCCAGCAGCCAGGGGGGGACGCCAAGTCTAGGGGAGCAGTTCTTC. Encoded protein: CASSQGGTPSLGEQFF.

The rearrangement links TRBV6-6 to TRBJ1-4, with a possible D match to TRBD1 (5 bases). Germline-derived CDR1 and CDR2 are MNHNY and SVGAGI (reference sequence). Deletions cut 2 bases from V and 7 bases from J, with 8 bases between. This CDR3 contains 13 residues. In nucleotides, the CDR3 is TGTGCCAGCAGTTACGGGACTTCTGAAAAACTGTTTTTT. Protein sequence: CASSYGTSEKLFF.

The rearrangement uses TRBV9 and TRBJ1-1; D is perhaps TRBD1 (6 bases). Trimming pared 0 bases from V and 0 bases from J, leaving 12 bases between. The germline CDR1 and CDR2 sequences are SGDLS and YYNGEE. CDR3 size: 16 residues. The DNA of the CDR3 is TGTGCCAGCAGCGTAGAGTCCGGACAGTTGAACACTGAAGCTTTCTTT. Amino acid sequence: CASSVESGQLNTEAFF.

This chain connects TRBV7-2 to TRBJ2-7; unclear D gene. CDR3 length equals 15 residues. CDR1 is SGHTA, CDR2 FQGNSA, per germline. V was clipped by 5 bases and J by 0 bases, with 14 bases between them. This CDR3 reads CASSPGWHSSYEQYF. The CDR3 DNA is TGTGCCAGCAGCCCCGGGTGGCATAGCTCCTACGAGCAGTACTTC.

The chain employs TRBV5-6 and TRBJ1-3; D is unresolved. The V gene lost 3 bases and the J gene lost 0 bases, with 13 bases spanning the gap. CDR3 length: 16 residues. CDR1 is SGHDT and CDR2 is YYEEEE in the germline V gene. CDR3 bases: TGTGCCAGCAGCTCCGGACTTCTCGTCTCTGGAAACACCATATATTTT. Translation: CASSSGLLVSGNTIYF.

The chain recombines TRBV2 with TRBJ1-6; weak D call: TRBD1 (5 bases). CDR1 and CDR2 (germline): SNHLY, FYNNEI. V lost 4 bases, J lost 9 bases, and 13 bases lay in between. There are 14 residues in the CDR3. Here the CDR3 reads CASSGGRGISPLHF. CDR3 DNA: TGTGCCAGCAGTGGGGGTAGGGGAATTTCACCCCTCCACTTT.

This sequence joins TRBV30 and TRBJ1-1; D remains ambiguous. V lost 2 bases and J lost 4, with 5 bases in between. The germline gives CDR1 GTSNPN, CDR2 SVGIG (reference sequence). The CDR3 is 11 amino acids. The CDR3 DNA sequence: TGTGCCTGGAGTCAAATCACTGAAGCTTTCTTT. This sequence encodes CAWSQITEAFF.

The V and J genes are TRBV11-2 and TRBJ1-2; 8 bases match TRBD1. The CDR3 is 13 residues long. Germline V gene lookup returns CDR1 SGHAT and CDR2 FQNNGV. V shed 5 bases and J 3 bases; nucleotides not matched to a gene: 2. CDR3 sequence: CASSQGADYGYTF. CDR3 bases: TGTGCCAGCAGCCAGGGGGCTGACTATGGCTACACCTTC.

This chain joins TRBV5-1 and TRBJ1-1; D possibly corresponds to TRBD1 (5 bases). The V gene's germline CDR1 is SGHRS and CDR2 YFSETQ. The V and J ends lost 0 bases and 0 bases respectively, with 6 bases between them. There are 14 residues in the CDR3. The CDR3 DNA follows: TGCGCCAGCAGCTTGGACAGGCTGAACACTGAAGCTTTCTTT. Translating it yields CASSLDRLNTEAFF.

The V call is TRBV7-2, the J call TRBJ1-4; 7 bases match TRBD1. V lost 1 base and J lost 0; bases outside the gene matches: 5. This CDR3 region has 17 residues. CDR1 is SGHTA and CDR2 is FQGNSA in the germline V gene. The CDR3 reads CASSLDLQGATNEKLFF. CDR3 bases: TGTGCCAGCAGCTTAGATCTGCAGGGGGCAACTAATGAAAAACTGTTTTTT.

This chain links TRBV7-2 with TRBJ2-1; the match to TRBD2 covers 10 bases. The CDR3 loop spans 15 amino acids. The germline V gene has CDR1 SGHTA and CDR2 FQGNSA. V lost 1 base and J lost 8; bases outside the gene matches: 5. CDR3 DNA sequence: TGTGCCAGCAGCTTAGTGGGACTAGCGAAGGATGAGCAGTTCTTC. Encoded protein: CASSLVGLAKDEQFF.

The genes are TRBV5-6 and TRBJ1-1; no definite D call. Trimming stripped 0 bases from V and 5 bases from J, with 8 bases between. The CDR3 length is 13 residues. The germline V gene encodes CDR1 SGHDT and CDR2 YYEEEE. CDR3 sequence: CASSLEGRTEAFF. Written as DNA, the CDR3 is TGTGCCAGCAGCTTGGAAGGGAGGACTGAAGCTTTCTTT. The full variable domain, rest sourced from reference TRBV5-6 and TRBJ1-1, is DAGVTQSPTHLIKTRGQQVTLRCSPKSGHDTVSWYQQALGQGPQFIFQYYEEEERQRGNFPDRFSGHQFPNYSSELNVNALLLGDSALYLCASSLEGRTEAFFGQGTRLTVV.

In regard to this clone: A junction boundary mismatches the germline segment, possibly from a read error. The chain joins TRBV6-1 to TRBJ2-1; D perhaps matches TRBD1 (6 bases). The length of the CDR3 is 16 residues. The germline gives CDR1 MNHNS, CDR2 SASEGT. The CDR3 DNA follows: TGTGCCAGCAGAGAAGACAGGCCCCTTTCTTACAATGAGCAGTTCTTC. Translation gives CASREDRPLSYNEQFF.